The clone carrying this T cell receptor beta chain was counted a few times. Antigen specificity is unknown. Cultured CD4+ T-cell DNA underwent Oncomine TCR Beta short-read sequencing. Genomic DNA was isolated from cultured CD4+ T cells. Via MiXCR, TCRdb re-called the PCR reads, giving one row per CDR3 protein. The data show around 14,000 distinct CDR3 sequences, around 53% seen once. Treatment in this sample: roughly nine-day PBMC culture with coronavirus spike peptide pools or control peptides (ViraFEST assay). Using peptide pools, antigen-specific T cells were expanded in ViraFEST before TCRs were sequenced. PCR positivity was dated March to December 2020, before US Alpha, Beta and Delta variants. This sample was included in a study of vaccination and CD4 T cells after COVID-19. Study-wide context: Control cultures received a CEFX pool, an HIV-1 Nef pool, or no peptide.

The TCR sequence derives from a human donor who had recovered from COVID-19. Sequenced material: CD4+ T cells from blood, cultured in vitro.

CDR3 bases: TGTGCCAGCAGTTTATCCCGACAGAACCTAAACACTGAAGCTTTCTTT. Its translation is CASSLSRQNLNTEAFF. This chain links TRBV27 with TRBJ1-1; D is possibly TRBD1 (5 bases). The CDR3 consists of 16 residues. Trimming removed 0 bases from V and 2 bases from J, with 13 bases in between. The V gene's germline CDR1 is MNHEY and CDR2 SMNVEV (reference sequence).